One sample yielded the 19 T cell receptor beta chains listed below, sequenced in a study of T cell clonality in common variable immunodeficiency. Generated by immunoSEQ multiplex PCR, the TCRdb table keeps only in-frame clones and is missing some. Altogether about 35,000 clones were found in the sample, and no singletons occur. The source material was peripheral blood mononuclear cells. These receptors were obtained from a person between 18 and 70 years old in good health.

This clone occurred many times. The read terminates 3 residues ahead of where the CDR3 ends, so the germline J gene completes it. The chain employs TRBV20-1 and TRBJ1-6; TRBD1 aligns across 11 bases. The CDR3 spans 20 residues. V shed 1 base, J shed 5 bases, and the junction held 16 bases outside the gene matches. Germline CDR1 reads DFQATT; CDR2 reads SNEGSKA (reference sequence). CDR3 in amino acids: CSARGLLGPRDRGDNSPLHF. CDR3 DNA, as far as it was read: TGCAGTGCTAGAGGCCTTTTGGGGCCTCGGGACAGGGGGGATAATTCACCC.

This clone was seen many times. Sequencing ends 3 residues short of the CDR3 end; the germline J gene provides the rest. The chain is built from TRBV5-1 and TRBJ2-1, with 11 nucleotides matching TRBD2. The CDR3 is 17 amino acids. Germline CDR1 reads SGHRS; CDR2 reads YFSETQ. The trim removed 4 bases at V and 6 bases at J, leaving 12 bases unmatched. Here the CDR3 reads CASSTRAGTSGANEQFF. CDR3 bases read: TGCGCCAGCAGCACCCGCGCCGGGACTAGCGGAGCCAATGAG.

In its sample, this clone was seen a few times. CDR3 amino acids: CASSYSGGEQYF. The covered CDR3 bases are TGTGCCAGCAGTTACTCGGGGGGCGAG. The V and J genes are TRBV6-2 or TRBV6-3 and TRBJ2-7; perhaps TRBD2 as D (6 bases). The read finishes 3 residues shy of the CDR3 end, and the germline J gene is used to complete it. Germline V gene lookup returns CDR1 MNHEY and CDR2 SVGEGT. Deletions cut 0 bases from V and 6 bases from J, with 6 bases between. The CDR3 length is 12 residues.

Comment on this clone: Read sequence stops 3 residues before the CDR3 end, and the germline J gene provides the missing end. The chain has TRBV19 and TRBJ1-1; 8 positions match TRBD1. Germline CDR1 reads LNHDA; CDR2 reads SQIVND (reference sequence). The V and J ends lost 3 bases and 5 bases, in that order; junction bases with no gene match: 11. The CDR3 covers 16 residues. CDR3 sequence reads: CASSIGQGAIGTEAFF. CDR3 bases read: TGTGCCAGTAGTATCGGTCAGGGGGCGATTGGAACTGAA.

This clone turned up a few times. The CDR3 end lies 3 residues beyond the end of the read and is filled in from the germline J gene. The rearrangement uses TRBV18 and TRBJ1-1, with TRBD1 identical over 10 bases. The CDR3 has 12 residues. Germline CDR1 is KGHSH and CDR2 is LQKENI. The covered CDR3 bases are TGTGCCAGCTCACAGACAGGGGGCGAG. Its protein is CASSQTGGE. The whole CDR3 protein reads CASSQTGGEAFF.

This clone was seen repeatedly, ten times or more. The missing CDR3 end, 3 residues past where the read stops, is filled in from the germline J gene. This chain links TRBV2 with TRBJ1-2; no firm D call. The CDR3 totals 14 residues. CDR1 and CDR2 from the germline V gene are SNHLY and FYNNEI. Here the CDR3 reads CASTRSLSLSGYTF. The sequenced CDR3 bases are TGTGCCAGCACGAGGTCCCTCAGTTTATCCGGC.

This clone was seen ten or more times. Read coverage stops 3 residues before the CDR3 terminus; the germline J gene supplies the remainder. The V and J genes are TRBV20-1 and TRBJ1-1; D is unclear. CDR1 DFQATT and CDR2 SNEGSKA come from the germline V gene (reference sequence). The CDR3 spans 14 residues. V lost 6 bases and J lost 6, with 20 bases in between. The chain's CDR3 is CSAPTPGGYPEAFF. The DNA read from the CDR3 is TGCAGTGCCCCAACCCCGGGTGGGTACCCTGAA.

Of note for this clone: The CDR3 end is not reached by the read, which stops 3 residues before it; the germline J gene fills it in. Other DNA sequences in the same sample also yield this CDR3. The chain joins TRBV7-6 to TRBJ1-1, with D perhaps matching TRBD1 (6 bases). Germline lookup yields CDR1 SGHVS and CDR2 FNYEAQ. The CDR3 runs 16 residues. V lost 6 bases and J lost 0, with 17 bases in between. CDR3 sequence reads: CASSFGQRFLNTEAFF. CDR3 bases read: TGTGCCAGCAGTTTTGGACAGCGGTTTCTGAACACTGAA. Using reference TRBV7-6 and TRBJ1-1 for the parts outside the CDR3, the full variable domain is GAGVSQSPRYKVTKRGQDVALRCDPISGHVSLYWYRQALGQGPEFLTYFNYEAQQDKSGLPNDRFSAERPEGSISTLTIQRTEQRDSAMYRCASSFGQRFLNTEAFFGQGTRLTVV.

The part of the CDR3 DNA that was read is TGTGCCAGCAGCTTAGGCGCTAATGAG. It codes for CASSLGANE. The whole CDR3 region reads CASSLGANEQFF. The gene calls are TRBV7-9 and TRBJ2-1; D is unclear. The read ends 3 residues before the CDR3 terminus; that terminus is restored from the germline J gene. V was cut by 1 base and J by 7 bases, with 5 bases left in between. Germline assignment: CDR1 SEHNR and CDR2 FQNEAQ (reference sequence). The CDR3 loop spans 12 amino acids.

The sample holds a few counts of this clone. Sequencing ends 3 residues short of the CDR3 end; the germline J gene provides the rest. The chain carries TRBV20-1 and TRBJ2-7; 11 bases are shared with TRBD1. Unmatched junction bases numbered 4, after V lost 1 base and J lost 2 bases. Germline V lookup: CDR1 DFQATT, CDR2 SNEGSKA (reference sequence). The CDR3 sequence is 15 residues long. The sequenced part of the CDR3 DNA is TGCAGTGCTAGAGGGGCGGGACAGGGGGCCTACGAG. Translation: CSARGAGQGAYE. The complete CDR3 sequence is CSARGAGQGAYEQYF.

This clone was recorded at least ten times. Read data end 3 residues before the CDR3 end; the end is taken from the germline J gene. The chain combines TRBV6-1 with TRBJ2-7; D unresolved. The CDR3 is made up of 11 amino acids. V lost 7 bases, J lost 4 bases, and 8 bases lay in between. Germline loops: CDR1 MNHNS, CDR2 SASEGT. The sequenced part of the CDR3 DNA is TGTGCCAGCAATGACGGTTACGAG. It yields the protein CASNDGYE. From start to end, the CDR3 is CASNDGYEQYF.

This clone was counted at least ten times. The sequence runs out 3 residues before the end of the CDR3; the remainder is reconstructed from the germline J gene. V is TRBV18 and J is TRBJ2-1; no reliable D call. Deletions cut 4 bases from V and 0 bases from J, with 4 bases between. CDR1 and CDR2 from the germline V gene are KGHSH and LQKENI. This CDR3 spans 13 amino acids. The CDR3 sequence is CASSRASYNEQFF. Partial CDR3 DNA: TGTGCCAGCTCACGCGCCTCCTACAATGAG.

This clone was seen many times. The CDR3 bases that were read are TGTGCCAGCAGCTTAGGTGGGGGGATACGGCCC. Translation gives CASSLGGGIRP. The entire CDR3 reads CASSLGGGIRPQHF. V is TRBV7-8 and J is TRBJ1-5; tentative D call: TRBD1 (5 bases). The read terminates 3 residues before the CDR3 end, so the remaining end is supplied by the germline J gene. CDR1 and CDR2 from the germline V gene are SGHVS and FQNEAQ. Trimming took 1 base from V and 9 from J, leaving 13 bases between them. The CDR3 sequence is 14 residues long.

This clone was counted many times. From the germline J gene comes the end of the CDR3, since the read stops 3 residues before it. The chain combines TRBV5-4 with TRBJ2-7; 7 positions agree with TRBD1. Germline V gene lookup returns CDR1 SGHNT and CDR2 YYREEE (reference sequence). The CDR3 loop spans 14 amino acids. V dropped 4 bases and J dropped 2; count of bases not matched to a gene: 6. CDR3 DNA, as far as it was read: TGTGCCAGCAGCCGATTCCAGGGGGCCTACGAG. It codes for CASSRFQGAYE. The whole CDR3 sequence reads CASSRFQGAYEQYF.

This clone was detected ten times or more. Read coverage stops 3 residues before the CDR3 terminus; the germline J gene supplies the remainder. The V gene is TRBV20-1, the J gene TRBJ2-1, with TRBD2 matching 8 bases. V lost 0 bases and J lost 6; bases outside the gene matches: 4. Germline CDR1 DFQATT, CDR2 SNEGSKA (reference sequence). The CDR3 consists of 14 residues. The sequenced CDR3 bases are TGCAGTGCTAGAGACGCCGGGACTAGCAATGAG. This sequence encodes CSARDAGTSNE. The entire CDR3 is CSARDAGTSNEQFF.

This clone came up many times. CDR3 DNA, as far as it was read: TGTGCCAGTAGTCCATGGACTAGCGGGAGGGGTGAG. This translates into CASSPWTSGRGE. The full CDR3 protein is CASSPWTSGRGEQFF. The rearrangement joins TRBV19 to TRBJ2-1; the match to TRBD2 covers 15 bases. The read is 3 residues too short to cover the CDR3 end, so that end is filled in from the germline J gene. Germline CDR1 is LNHDA and CDR2 is SQIVND (reference sequence). Trimming at V came to 5 bases and at J to 9 bases, leaving 5 bases not matched to a gene. The CDR3 sequence is 15 residues long.

Regarding this clone: The read finishes 3 residues shy of the CDR3 end, and the germline J gene is used to complete it. The sample carries other DNA sequences with the same CDR3. The V gene is TRBV18, the J gene TRBJ2-2, with no clear D. The CDR3 extends over 14 amino acids. The germline CDR1 and CDR2 sequences are KGHSH and LQKENI. The V gene lost 2 bases and the J gene lost 1 base, with 5 bases spanning the gap. This CDR3 is CASSPGQNTGELFF. The sequenced part of the CDR3 DNA is TGTGCCAGCTCACCAGGGCAGAACACCGGGGAG.

This clone occurred many times. Read coverage stops 3 residues before the CDR3 terminus; the germline J gene supplies the remainder. V and J are TRBV30 and TRBJ1-1; no definite D call. The CDR3 covers 13 residues. Germline-derived CDR1 and CDR2 are GTSNPN and SVGIG (reference sequence). The germline V and J ends were trimmed by 1 base and 2 bases, with 8 bases remaining between them. This CDR3 is CAWSGAFNTEAFF. The CDR3 DNA, read in part, is TGTGCCTGGAGTGGGGCGTTCAACACTGAA.

This clone came up many times. The missing CDR3 end, 3 residues past where the read stops, is filled in from the germline J gene. The chain couples TRBV5-1 to TRBJ2-1; 9 positions match TRBD1. The J segment lost 8 bases and the V segment lost 2 bases, leaving 14 bases of the junction unmatched. Germline lookup yields CDR1 SGHRS and CDR2 YFSETQ. This CDR3 contains 17 residues. CDR3 DNA, as far as it was read: TGCGCCAGCAGCTTAGACTCTACAGGGGGCGGTTACCATGAG. It yields the protein CASSLDSTGGGYHE. The whole CDR3 protein reads CASSLDSTGGGYHEQFF. The full variable domain, in which reference TRBV5-1 and TRBJ2-1 provide the parts outside the CDR3, is KAGVTQTPRYLIKTRGQQVTLSCSPISGHRSVSWYQQTPGQGLQFLFEYFSETQRNKGNFPGRFSGRQFSNSRSEMNVSTLELGDSALYLCASSLDSTGGGYHEQFFGPGTRLTVL.